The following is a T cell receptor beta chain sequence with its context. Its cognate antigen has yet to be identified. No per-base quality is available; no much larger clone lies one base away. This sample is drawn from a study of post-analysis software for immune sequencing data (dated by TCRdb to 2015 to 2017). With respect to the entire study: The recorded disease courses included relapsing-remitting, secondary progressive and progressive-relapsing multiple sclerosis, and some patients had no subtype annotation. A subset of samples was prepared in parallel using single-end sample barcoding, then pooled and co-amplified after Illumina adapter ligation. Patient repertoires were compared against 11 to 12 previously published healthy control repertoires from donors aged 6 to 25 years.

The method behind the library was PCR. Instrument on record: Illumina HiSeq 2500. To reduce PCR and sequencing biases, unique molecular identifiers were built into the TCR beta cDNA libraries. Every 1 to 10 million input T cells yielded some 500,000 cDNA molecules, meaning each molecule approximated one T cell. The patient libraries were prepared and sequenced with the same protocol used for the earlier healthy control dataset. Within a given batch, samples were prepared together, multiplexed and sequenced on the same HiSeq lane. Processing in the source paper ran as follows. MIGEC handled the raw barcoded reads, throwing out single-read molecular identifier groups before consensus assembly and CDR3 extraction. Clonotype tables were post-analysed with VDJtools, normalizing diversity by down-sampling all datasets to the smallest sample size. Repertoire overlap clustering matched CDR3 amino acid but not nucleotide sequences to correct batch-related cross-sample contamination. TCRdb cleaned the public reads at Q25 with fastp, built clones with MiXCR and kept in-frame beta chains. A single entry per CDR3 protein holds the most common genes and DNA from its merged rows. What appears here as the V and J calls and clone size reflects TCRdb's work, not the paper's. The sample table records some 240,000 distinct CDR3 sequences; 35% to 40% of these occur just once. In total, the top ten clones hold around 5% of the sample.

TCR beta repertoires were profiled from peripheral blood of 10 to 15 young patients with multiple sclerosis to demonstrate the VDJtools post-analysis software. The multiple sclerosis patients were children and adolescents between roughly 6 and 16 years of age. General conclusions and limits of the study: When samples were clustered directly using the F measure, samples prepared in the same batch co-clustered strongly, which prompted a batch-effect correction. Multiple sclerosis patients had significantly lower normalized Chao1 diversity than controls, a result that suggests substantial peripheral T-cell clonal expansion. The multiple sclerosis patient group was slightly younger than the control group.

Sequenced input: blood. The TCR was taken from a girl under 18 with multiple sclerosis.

DNA sequence: TGCGCCAGCAGCGTCTCCGGGACTAGCAGCTCCTACGAGCAGTACTTC. Protein translation: CASSVSGTSSSYEQYF. The rearrangement joined TRBV5-1 to TRBJ2-7; TRBD2 matches 9 bases in the middle. Inclusive of the bounding cysteine and phenylalanine, the CDR3 is 16 residues long. The DNA shown is the 48-base CDR3, in frame from base 1. The germline V gene provides CDR1 SGHRS and CDR2 YFSETQ. V ends up 4 bases short and J 0 bases short, with an unmatched junction base count of 8.